These 5 T cell receptor beta chains came from one sample sequenced in a study of T cell responses to AZD1222 COVID-19 vaccine. The protocol was immunoSEQ multiplex PCR, while the TCRdb copy is restricted to in-frame clones and leaves out a portion. The sample has about 120,000 clones, about 88% seen once; the top ten hold roughly a tenth. The sample consisted of peripheral blood, taken on day 0 of AZD1222 vaccination. Every receptor here comes from an adult in good health.

This chain uses TRBV19 with TRBJ1-2; a possible D gene is TRBD1 (6 bases). V was shortened by 6 bases and J by 1 base, with 18 bases between the two germline ends. CDR1 and CDR2 (germline): LNHDA, SQIVND (reference sequence). CDR3 length: 16 residues. For the CDR3, the DNA is TGTGCCAGTAGCGGGAGGGGGGGGACGGTTAACTATGGCTACACCTTC. Encoded protein: CASSGRGGTVNYGYTF.

The V and J genes are TRBV9 and TRBJ2-1, with no clear D. This CDR3 spans 13 amino acids. Per germline, CDR1 SGDLS and CDR2 YYNGEE. V was pared by 0 bases and J by 7 bases, with 8 bases between. The CDR3 DNA reads TGTGCCAGCAGCGTAGCCCCCCTTAATGAGCAGTTCTTC. As protein: CASSVAPLNEQFF.

V usage is TRBV5-1 and J usage is TRBJ2-7, with 10 positions matching TRBD2. The CDR3 has 13 residues. V shed 0 bases, J shed 6 bases, and the junction held 0 bases outside the gene matches. From germline, CDR1 is SGHRS and CDR2 YFSETQ. CDR3 protein: CASSLGTSGEQYF. CDR3 nucleotides: TGCGCCAGCAGCTTGGGGACTAGCGGCGAGCAGTACTTC. Full variable domain (rest looked up from reference TRBV5-1 and TRBJ2-7): KAGVTQTPRYLIKTRGQQVTLSCSPISGHRSVSWYQQTPGQGLQFLFEYFSETQRNKGNFPGRFSGRQFSNSRSEMNVSTLELGDSALYLCASSLGTSGEQYFGPGTRLTVT.

This chain uses TRBV5-6 with TRBJ1-2; 9 nucleotides match TRBD1. With V trimmed by 4 bases and J by 4 bases, 8 bases remained unmatched. The germline V gene has CDR1 SGHDT and CDR2 YYEEEE. CDR3 length: 15 amino acids. The CDR3 nucleotides read TGTGCCAGCAGCAGACCCGGACAGGGGCCCTATGGCTACACCTTC. This encodes CASSRPGQGPYGYTF.

The chain is built from TRBV3-1 (or the pseudogene TRBV3-2) and TRBJ1-6; D not certain. Germline-derived CDR1 and CDR2 are LGHDT and YNNKEL (reference sequence). Trimming stripped 1 base from V and 8 bases from J, with 6 bases between. This CDR3 region has 13 residues. CDR3 DNA sequence: TGTGCCAGCAGCCAAGGGGCTCATTCACCCCTCCACTTT. Its translation: CASSQGAHSPLHF.